This T cell receptor beta chain was identified during a study of control samples from healthy donors and cancer patients. Trimming pared 0 bases from V and 2 bases from J, leaving 10 bases between. The germline V gene has CDR1 LGHNA and CDR2 YNFKEQ. The CDR3 has 15 residues. Profiled with immunoSEQ multiplex PCR; TCRdb holds only in-frame clones, not every one. Altogether about 120,000 clones are present, 85% to 90% being singletons, with the ten largest covering over 2%. This TCR derives from a woman aged 70-85 years in good health. The sample comprised blood. The chain combines TRBV4-2 with TRBJ1-2; no clear D. CDR3 sequence: CASSQDTAKNYGYTF. The CDR3 nucleotides are TGTGCCAGCAGCCAAGATACCGCGAAAAACTATGGCTACACCTTC.